The rows below give T cell receptor beta chains drawn from one sample of a study of human T cells and chemical hapten exposure. MiXCR was run by TCRdb on the RACE reads, yielding one entry per CDR3 protein. The table lists about 110,000 distinct CDR3 sequences, roughly 12% of them singletons. The sample was whole blood, taken in connection with sensitization to the hapten diphenylcyclopropenone (DPC). These TCRs come from a woman aged 45-65 years with alopecia areata. Some clones in this sample may be carry-over from other donors' samples. Both conserved end residues are part of each CDR3. D genes are given only for firm matches. Expanded clones are given a class, and other clones once, few, many or no size at all.

V	J	D	size	CDR3	DNA
TRBV7-2	TRBJ1-6	NA	NA	CASSLEANSPLHF	TGTGCCAGCAGCTTAGAAGCCAATTCACCCCTCCACTTT
TRBV28	TRBJ2-1	TRBD2	NA	CASKASGAYNEQFF	TGTGCCAGCAAGGCTAGCGGGGCCTACAATGAGCAGTTCTTC
TRBV5-8	TRBJ2-1	NA	few	CASSFLPGAYNEQFF	TGTGCCAGCAGCTTCCTGCCAGGGGCCTACAATGAGCAGTTCTTC
TRBV2	TRBJ2-2	NA	NA	CASRDKTPGTGELFF	TGTGCCAGCAGAGATAAGACTCCGGGCACCGGGGAGCTGTTTTTT
TRBV7-8	TRBJ2-3	NA	NA	CASSKGVGSDTQYF	TGTGCCAGCAGCAAGGGGGTTGGATCAGATACGCAGTATTTT
TRBV28	TRBJ2-7	TRBD1	few	CASSGPGQGLYEQYF	TGTGCCAGCAGTGGACCGGGACAGGGACTCTACGAGCAGTACTTC
TRBV6-5	TRBJ1-5	NA	NA	CASSYFSPAGGGQPQHF	TGTGCCAGCAGTTACTTTTCCCCCGCGGGGGGCGGTCAGCCCCAGCATTTT
TRBV29-1	TRBJ2-3	NA	few	CSFYASTDTQYF	TGCAGCTTCTATGCTAGCACAGATACGCAGTATTTT
TRBV5-6	TRBJ1-1	NA	NA	CASSFGRPVTEAFF	TGTGCCAGCAGCTTTGGCAGGCCGGTCACTGAAGCTTTCTTT
TRBV7-2	TRBJ1-2	NA	NA	CASSFGWADGYTF	TGTGCCAGCAGCTTCGGTTGGGCGGATGGCTACACCTTC
TRBV7-6	TRBJ2-2	NA	few	CASSPIGGRVSGELFF	TGTGCCAGCAGCCCGATCGGGGGGCGCGTCTCTGGGGAGCTGTTTTTT
TRBV12-3/TRBV12-4	TRBJ2-7	NA	many	CASGLGTPGPYEQYF	TGTGCCAGCGGCCTAGGGACACCCGGACCTTACGAGCAGTACTTC
TRBV28	TRBJ2-7	TRBD1	many	CASSHRDRPRNEQYF	TGTGCCAGCAGCCACAGGGACAGGCCCCGCAACGAGCAGTACTTC
TRBV4-2	TRBJ2-3	TRBD2	NA	CASSQVGAGGTDTQYF	TGTGCCAGCAGCCAAGTTGGGGCGGGGGGCACAGATACGCAGTATTTT
TRBV7-7	TRBJ2-1	TRBD1	NA	CASSPAGTGANEQFF	TGTGCCAGCAGTCCCGCCGGGACAGGAGCGAATGAGCAGTTCTTC
TRBV18	TRBJ2-3	NA	many	CASSPTLGDTQYF	TGTGCCAGCTCTCCCACTCTTGGAGATACGCAGTATTTT
TRBV5-6	TRBJ1-1	NA	few	CASTRRGEGNTEAFF	TGTGCCAGCACTCGCCGGGGTGAAGGGAACACTGAAGCTTTCTTT
TRBV18	TRBJ2-7	TRBD2	few	CASSPNSGTYEQYF	TGTGCCAGCTCACCAAATAGCGGGACCTACGAGCAGTACTTC
TRBV11-1	TRBJ2-3	NA	few	CASSLEQGRTDTQYF	TGTGCCAGCAGCTTAGAACAGGGGAGGACAGATACGCAGTATTTT
TRBV27	TRBJ2-7	NA	NA	CASRTWGASEQYF	TGTGCCAGCAGAACTTGGGGGGCTTCCGAGCAGTACTTC
TRBV7-2	TRBJ2-3	NA	NA	CASSSGTQGDTQYF	TGTGCCAGCAGCTCGGGGACCCAGGGAGATACGCAGTATTTT
TRBV24-1	TRBJ1-4	NA	many	CATSVLPGVLLYPTNEKLFF	TGTGCCACCAGTGTCCTCCCCGGGGTCCTACTCTATCCAACTAATGAAAAACTGTTTTTT
TRBV14	TRBJ2-5	TRBD1	NA	CASSQGGTGRQETQYF	TGTGCCAGCAGCCAAGGCGGGACAGGGAGACAAGAGACCCAGTACTTC